This TCR beta chain was recorded in a study of blood T cell repertoires in COVID-19. Under the authors' procedure: From reference gene primer amplification, estimates of nucleated cell counts were derived. Sequenced by immunoSEQ multiplex PCR; TCRdb stores in-frame clones only, minus some. The V and J calls and clone size come from that table; D and trimming were worked out from the DNA. This sample has some 83,000 clones, with about 91% found just once. This CDR3 spans 16 amino acids. With 5 bases clipped from V and 2 bases from J, the junction kept 9 bases outside the gene matches. From germline, CDR1 is LGHDT and CDR2 YNNKEL (reference sequence).

This chain links TRBV3-1 (or the pseudogene TRBV3-2) with TRBJ2-3, with TRBD2 identical over 8 bases. The sequence came from a man aged 60-69 years with acute or convalescent COVID-19. The specimen sequenced was peripheral blood. The CDR3: CASSETLAGITDTQYF. In nucleotides, the CDR3 is TGTGCCAGCAGCGAGACTCTAGCGGGTATCACAGATACGCAGTATTTT.